This passage covers 17 T cell receptor beta chains from one sample sequenced in a study of cytomegalovirus exposure and HLA in healthy donors. Primers: 60 Vbeta forward and 13 Jbeta reverse. Assay used: immunoSEQ multiplex PCR; TCRdb lists only in-frame clones, some missing. The table includes about 98,000 clones, over 60% detected once. Sequencing input: PBMCs. The source of these receptors is a man between 60 and 75 years old in good health and CMV-seropositive.

This clone has a single count. The chain recombines TRBV18 with TRBJ1-6, with D perhaps TRBD1 (5 bases). CDR3 length equals 16 residues. CDR1 KGHSH and CDR2 LQKENI come from the germline V gene. V lost 3 bases, J lost 7 bases, and 16 bases lay in between. The CDR3 region is CASSPAIVTANSPLHF. In DNA form, the CDR3 reads TGTGCCAGCTCACCGGCGATAGTGACAGCGAATTCACCCCTCCACTTT.

The chain uses TRBV6-5 and TRBJ1-4; D is perhaps TRBD1 (6 bases). This CDR3 has 12 residues. V dropped 6 bases and J dropped 7 bases, with 9 bases sitting between them. Germline V gene sequence: CDR1 MNHEY, CDR2 SVGAGI. As DNA, the CDR3 is TGTGCCAGCAGCCAGGGGTCTGAAAAACTGTTTTTT. This codes for CASSQGSEKLFF.

This clone has just a few counts. The sample holds other DNA sequences that translate to the same CDR3. V usage is TRBV7-9 and J usage is TRBJ2-5; maybe TRBD2 (6 bases). Germline CDR1 SEHNR, CDR2 FQNEAQ (reference sequence). The CDR3 runs 14 residues. Trimming shortened V by 0 bases and J by 4 bases, and 9 bases separated the two germline ends. CDR3 region: CASSLAGGTETQYF. In nucleotides, the CDR3 is TGTGCCAGCAGCTTAGCGGGGGGTACAGAGACCCAGTACTTC.

This chain links TRBV27 with TRBJ1-1; 7 nucleotides match TRBD1. V shed 7 bases, J shed 5 bases, and the junction held 16 bases outside the gene matches. CDR1 is MNHEY, CDR2 SMNVEV, per germline (reference sequence). The CDR3 length is 16 residues. The CDR3 DNA reads TGTGCCAGCACCCCTCGGACAGGTACGAGGTTAACTGAAGCTTTCTTT. Its translation is CASTPRTGTRLTEAFF.

The CDR3 loop is CASIRGGANTEAFF. The CDR3 bases are TGTGCCAGCATTAGAGGGGGCGCGAACACTGAAGCTTTCTTT. The chain carries TRBV28 and TRBJ1-1; 7 positions match TRBD1. The V gene end was trimmed by 7 bases and the J gene end by 1 base; junction bases not matched to a gene: 6. The germline CDR1 and CDR2 sequences are MDHEN and SYDVKM. The CDR3 is made up of 14 amino acids.

The chain links TRBV7-2 to TRBJ2-1; 10 nucleotides align to TRBD2. Germline values: CDR1 SGHTA, CDR2 FQGNSA. The CDR3 is made up of 15 amino acids. V shed 3 bases, J shed 4 bases, and the junction held 3 bases outside the gene matches. The CDR3 here is CASSFRTSGYNEQFF. DNA of the CDR3: TGTGCCAGCAGCTTTCGGACTAGCGGTTACAATGAGCAGTTCTTC. The full variable domain, rest sourced from reference TRBV7-2 and TRBJ2-1, is GAGVSQSPSNKVTEKGKDVELRCDPISGHTALYWYRQSLGQGLEFLIYFQGNSAPDKSGLPSDRFSAERTGGSVSTLTIQRTQQEDSAVYLCASSFRTSGYNEQFFGPGTRLTVL.

The chain uses TRBV4-3 and TRBJ2-3; 11 bases are a match to TRBD1. Germline V gene sequence: CDR1 LGHNA, CDR2 YSLEER. The CDR3 extends over 18 amino acids. The V segment lost 0 bases and the J segment 4 bases; nucleotides outside the gene matches: 9. The chain's CDR3 is CASSQDPPRTGGADTQYF. In DNA form, the CDR3 reads TGCGCCAGCAGCCAAGATCCCCCTAGGACAGGGGGCGCAGATACGCAGTATTTT.

The gene calls are TRBV5-4 and TRBJ2-1; 11 bases align to TRBD2. This CDR3 is 15 amino acids long. Germline CDR1 is SGHNT and CDR2 is YYREEE (reference sequence). The V and J ends lost 0 bases and 6 bases, in that order; junction bases with no gene match: 2. Written as DNA, the CDR3 is TGTGCCAGCAGCTTGGCGGGACTAGCGGTCAATGAGCAGTTCTTC. The encoded protein is CASSLAGLAVNEQFF.

The CDR3 DNA follows: TGTGCCAGCAGTTTCGGGGGGACTGCAGAGACCCAGTACTTC. As protein: CASSFGGTAETQYF. The chain employs TRBV28 and TRBJ2-5, with 7 bases that match TRBD2. The CDR3 contains 14 residues. With V trimmed by 3 bases and J by 4 bases, 5 bases remained unmatched. Germline CDR1 is MDHEN and CDR2 is SYDVKM.

The chain recombines TRBV5-1 with TRBJ2-1, with 11 bases lining up with TRBD2. With 2 bases clipped from V and 4 bases from J, the junction kept 2 bases outside the gene matches. Germline V gives CDR1 SGHRS, CDR2 YFSETQ. CDR3 size: 15 residues. CDR3 DNA sequence: TGCGCCAGCAGCTTCGGGACTAGCGGTTACAATGAGCAGTTCTTC. As protein: CASSFGTSGYNEQFF.

The rearrangement uses TRBV4-1 and TRBJ1-1, with D possibly being TRBD1 (6 bases). Germline CDR1 and CDR2: MGHRA and YSYEKL. With 0 bases removed from V and 4 bases from J, the gap between germline ends came to 15 bases. The length of the CDR3 is 16 residues. The CDR3 coding sequence is TGCGCCAGCAGCCAAGATTTTGAGAGGGGGATCACTGAAGCTTTCTTT. As protein: CASSQDFERGITEAFF.

V is TRBV19 and J is TRBJ1-1, with D perhaps matching TRBD1 (6 bases). The CDR3 is made up of 14 amino acids. Per germline, CDR1 LNHDA and CDR2 SQIVND (reference sequence). V was pared by 1 base and J by 1 base, with 7 bases between. CDR3 sequence: CASSIVGGNTEAFF. In nucleotides, the CDR3 is TGTGCCAGTAGTATAGTAGGGGGGAACACTGAAGCTTTCTTT.

V is TRBV7-2 and J is TRBJ1-5, with no clear D. This CDR3 contains 14 residues. Germline V gives CDR1 SGHTA, CDR2 FQGNSA. V lost 5 bases to trimming and J lost 4 bases, with 12 bases between them. The CDR3 bases are TGTGCCAGCAGCCCCGGAGGGTGGAATCAGCCCCAGCATTTT. This encodes CASSPGGWNQPQHF.

V is TRBV7-9 and J is TRBJ2-5, with D tentatively TRBD1 (6 bases). This CDR3 is built from 17 residues. Trimming stripped 2 bases from V and 6 bases from J, with 22 bases between. Germline CDR1 and CDR2: SEHNR and FQNEAQ (reference sequence). The CDR3 sequence: CASSLSILGAPIQTQYF. In DNA, the CDR3 is TGTGCCAGCAGCTTATCTATTTTGGGGGCGCCGATCCAGACCCAGTACTTC.

Only a few counts were recorded for this clone. V usage is TRBV6-6 and J usage is TRBJ1-4, with D possibly TRBD1 on 6 matching bases. V dropped 7 bases and J dropped 0 bases, with 9 bases sitting between them. Germline-derived CDR1 and CDR2 are MNHNY and SVGAGI (reference sequence). This CDR3 has 14 residues. The CDR3, as DNA: TGTGCCAGCAAGAGGGGGTCAACTAATGAAAAACTGTTTTTT. Amino acids: CASKRGSTNEKLFF.

The rearrangement links TRBV7-6 to TRBJ2-1; TRBD1 matches 9 bases. V was pared by 1 base and J by 9 bases, with 4 bases of the junction left unmatched. The CDR3 spans 14 residues. Germline V lookup: CDR1 SGHVS, CDR2 FNYEAQ. This CDR3 is CASSLVQGAAEQFF. CDR3 nucleotides: TGTGCCAGCAGCTTAGTACAGGGGGCAGCTGAGCAGTTCTTC. Full variable domain (rest looked up from reference TRBV7-6 and TRBJ2-1): GAGVSQSPRYKVTKRGQDVALRCDPISGHVSLYWYRQALGQGPEFLTYFNYEAQQDKSGLPNDRFSAERPEGSISTLTIQRTEQRDSAMYRCASSLVQGAAEQFFGPGTRLTVL.

The chain has TRBV5-1 and TRBJ2-5, with 7 bases that match TRBD2. V gave up 2 bases and J gave up 3 bases; unmatched junction bases: 4. Germline V gene sequence: CDR1 SGHRS, CDR2 YFSETQ. The CDR3 has 14 residues. DNA for the CDR3: TGCGCCAGCAGCTTTGGGACTACGAAAGAGACCCAGTACTTC. Amino acid sequence: CASSFGTTKETQYF.